This T cell receptor (beta chain) was profiled in a study of blood T cell repertoires in COVID-19. Whole-study context: The cDNA or gDNA used as material had been derived from T cells, B-cell-depleted T cells, or PBMCs.

Seattle researchers signed up patients amid active infection and tracked them longitudinally. Original handling: By means of reference gene primer amplification, nucleated cell counts were estimated. TCRdb's table, derived via immunoSEQ multiplex PCR, lists solely in-frame clones and lacks some. D and trimming come from the DNA, and the V and J calls and clone size come from that table. The data contain roughly 350,000 clones, around 86% of them singletons. Germline values: CDR1 SGHVS, CDR2 FQNEAQ. V was pared by 0 bases and J by 0 bases, with 13 bases between. This CDR3 is built from 17 residues. Sequencing was carried out using peripheral blood. This clonotype originated in a woman between 45 and 60 years old with COVID-19, enrolled during active disease. The gene calls are TRBV7-8 and TRBJ2-3; perhaps TRBD1 as D (6 bases). CDR3 residues: CASSLAQTGTSTDTQYF. The DNA of the CDR3 is TGTGCCAGCAGCTTAGCCCAGACAGGAACAAGCACAGATACGCAGTATTTT.